This T cell receptor beta chain was sequenced during a study of control samples from healthy donors and cancer patients. Here immunoSEQ multiplex PCR was the method, and the copy in TCRdb shows in-frame clones only, minus some. The sample gives over 150,000 clones, almost 90% of which show up once; just over 1.4% is in the top ten. CDR1 is KGHSH and CDR2 is LQKENI in the germline V gene. CDR3 size: 16 residues. V shed 2 bases and J 2 bases; nucleotides not matched to a gene: 4. Sequences were obtained from blood. The sequence derives from a woman aged 45-60 years in good health. The chain links TRBV18 to TRBJ2-3; 10 bases fit TRBD1. CDR3 residues: CASSPTGQGITDTQYF. The DNA of the CDR3 is TGTGCCAGCTCACCAACGGGACAGGGGATCACAGATACGCAGTATTTT. The variable domain in full, completed from reference TRBV18 and TRBJ2-3, reads NAGVMQNPRHLVRRRGQEARLRCSPMKGHSHVYWYRQLPEEGLKFMVYLQKENIIDESGMPKERFSAEFPKEGPSILRIQQVVRGDSAAYFCASSPTGQGITDTQYFGPGTRLTVL.